This T cell receptor beta chain was profiled in a study of blood T cell repertoires in COVID-19 (dated by TCRdb to 2020 to 2022). Study-wide context: The collaborator samples originated in the United States, Italy and Spain and spanned the acute and convalescent phases of COVID-19. The material from the prospective study consisted of cDNA or gDNA derived from T cells, B-cell-depleted T cells, or PBMCs. Subjects who had been exposed to COVID-19, were actively infected with it, or had recovered from it provided the deeply sampled blood TCRbeta repertoires that made up the dataset. The repertoires were released in a freely available public database meant as a resource for research on the immune response to SARS-CoV-2. The samples were drawn from the first 160 participants of the ongoing ImmuneRACE study and from 1,200 or so subjects provided by 6 global collaborators. Sample metadata almost always included a de-identified subject ID, COVID-19 status, age in years and sex. Where HLA class I and class II types were available, the types were taken from metadata supplied by the sample provider, not from assay-based typing.

The collaborating institutions used their own protocols to collect whole blood in K2EDTA tubes. For TCRbeta analysis, collaborator samples were shipped as frozen whole blood, as isolated PBMCs, or as DNA extracted from either sample type. The immunoSEQ Assay, a bias-controlled multiplex PCR, was used to amplify TCRbeta CDR3 regions from genomic DNA. Turning to the authors' computational methods: Nucleated cell counts per sample were estimated from amplification of reference gene primers within the assay. To quantify the absolute abundance of each unique TCRbeta CDR3 rearrangement, sequence reads were collapsed and filtered. Productive Simpson clonality was computed per sample as the square root of Simpson's diversity index over productive rearrangements. Entries here come from immuneACCESS through TCRdb and include only in-frame sequences with V and J called. Some clones fail to appear in such tables; in the studies checked, an unresolved V gene covers under half of the shortfall, and the cause of the remainder is unknown. From that table come the V and J calls and clone size; the DNA was used to work out D and trimming. The sample table holds 200,000 to 250,000 clones, of which almost 85% were seen once. The top ten clones comprise 7.6% of the sample.

Trimming removed 4 bases from V and 8 bases from J; the gene matches leave 15 bases unexplained. From cysteine to phenylalanine, the CDR3 is 16 amino acids long. Only the CDR3 part of the read is kept: 48 bases, read in frame from the first base. Sequences SGHDT (CDR1) and YYEEEE (CDR2) are obtained from the germline V gene. What the work shows at the level of the full study, not this receptor alone: The quantity of clinical and demographic metadata differed by source and by participant and was supplied without curation.

As concerns this clone: Its antigen remains undetermined. One base away there is no much larger clone; base qualities are not given.

Material: peripheral blood. The TCR comes from a woman in her fifties or sixties with active or convalescent COVID-19. The rearrangement joined TRBV5-6 to TRBJ2-4, with 7 junctional bases fitting TRBD1. The bases read TGTGCCAGCAGCCCTGGGGGACAGAGGCTGGTGGACATTCAGTACTTC. This sequence encodes CASSPGGQRLVDIQYF.